This T cell receptor beta chain is from a study of cytomegalovirus exposure and HLA in healthy donors. Whole-study results and caveats: Within an earlier analysis, most TCR beta V segments proved productive either about 87% or about 30% of the time.

A multiplex PCR was run with 60 Vbeta primers and 13 Jbeta primers. Only in-frame clones appear in the TCRdb table, and some are missing; sequencing was by immunoSEQ multiplex PCR. The data show roughly 230,000 clones, with around 90% seen just once and around 1.7% held by the top ten. This clone was picked up one time. Its target is unknown. Germline loops: CDR1 SQVTM, CDR2 ANQGSEA. The CDR3 covers 11 residues. Germline trimming cut 5 bases from V and 7 bases from J; bases unmatched to any gene: 3. The clonotype originates from a girl aged 2-10 years in good health and CMV-seronegative. The chain employs TRBV29-1 and TRBJ1-1; TRBD1 agrees at 8 bases. The sequenced material came from PBMCs. The CDR3 nucleotides read TGCAGCGTTTCACAGGGGGGTGAAGCTTTCTTT. Translated: CSVSQGGEAFF.